This T cell receptor beta chain is from a study of regulatory T cells in long-lasting Graves disease. In this sample, this clonotype turned up many times. Combining iRepertoire HTBI primers with Arm-PCR of CDR3 regions, the authors built TCR beta libraries. TCRdb used MiXCR to reprocess the multiplex PCR reads, holding one entry per CDR3 protein. The data contain roughly 420,000 distinct CDR3 sequences, about a sixth of them singletons. The time point: newly diagnosed GD, antithyroid drugs for less than 3 months. The TCR library used RNA extracted from PBMCs. The germline V gene encodes CDR1 KGHSH and CDR2 LQKENI. The CDR3 is made up of 14 amino acids. V lost 1 base and J lost 4, with 10 bases in between. Another study also made use of these data, one on T cells in Graves' hyperthyroidism and ophthalmopathy.

The gene calls are TRBV18 and TRBJ1-1; D possibly corresponds to TRBD1 (5 bases). Sequences were derived from peripheral blood mononuclear cells (PBMCs), sampled at new diagnosis, from a patient treated with antithyroid drugs. The TCR was taken from a woman in her twenties or thirties with Graves disease. DNA for the CDR3: TGTGCCAGCTCACCACGTTCGGGGGTCACTGAAGCTTTCTTT. It is translated as CASSPRSGVTEAFF.